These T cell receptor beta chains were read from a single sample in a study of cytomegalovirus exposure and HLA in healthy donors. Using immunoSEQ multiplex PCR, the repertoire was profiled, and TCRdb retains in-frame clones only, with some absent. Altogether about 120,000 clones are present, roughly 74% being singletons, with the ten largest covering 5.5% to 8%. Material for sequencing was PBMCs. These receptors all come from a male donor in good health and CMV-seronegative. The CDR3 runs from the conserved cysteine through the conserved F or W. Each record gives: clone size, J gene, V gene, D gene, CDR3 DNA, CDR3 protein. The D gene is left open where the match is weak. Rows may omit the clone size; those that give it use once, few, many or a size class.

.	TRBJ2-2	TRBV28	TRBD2	TGTGCCAGCAGTTTGTCCCTGACGGGGGGCACCGGGGAGCTGTTTTTT	CASSLSLTGGTGELFF
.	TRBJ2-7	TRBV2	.	TGTGCCAGCAGGTCGGGACATTCATACGAGCAGTACTTC	CASRSGHSYEQYF
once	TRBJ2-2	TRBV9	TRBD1	TGTGCCAGCAGCGCGACAGGGGGCGCCGAGTTGGGGGAGCTGTTTTTT	CASSATGGAELGELFF
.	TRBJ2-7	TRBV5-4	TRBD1	TGTGCCAGCAGCCCAGGGGGTACCTCCTACGAGCAGTACTTC	CASSPGGTSYEQYF
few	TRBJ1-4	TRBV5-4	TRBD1	TGTGCCAGCAGCACCTGGGACAGGTTGGATGAAAAACTGTTTTTT	CASSTWDRLDEKLFF
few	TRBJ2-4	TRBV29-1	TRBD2	TGCAGCGTTGAAGTGGCGTCGGGAGGGATGGACTTC	CSVEVASGGMDF
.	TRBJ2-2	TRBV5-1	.	TGCGCCAGCAGCTTGCGGGAGAACACCGGGGAGCTGTTTTTT	CASSLRENTGELFF
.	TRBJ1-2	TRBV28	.	TGTGCCAGCAGTTTTGGGACATTATGGGGCTACACCTTC	CASSFGTLWGYTF
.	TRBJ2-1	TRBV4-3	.	TGCGCCAGCAGCCAGAGGGCCAGGGAGGTCAATGAGCAGTTCTTC	CASSQRAREVNEQFF
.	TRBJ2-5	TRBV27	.	TGTGCCAGCAGCGTCGGAGGGGTCGAGGAGACCCAGTACTTC	CASSVGGVEETQYF
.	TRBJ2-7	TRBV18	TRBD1	TGTGCCAGCTCACCCAGACAGGGGCCAGCCTACGAGCAGTACTTC	CASSPRQGPAYEQYF
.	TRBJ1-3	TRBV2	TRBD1	TGTGCCAGCAAACCCGGACAGGGGACGAACACCATATATTTT	CASKPGQGTNTIYF
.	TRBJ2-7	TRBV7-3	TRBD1	TGTGCCAGCAGCTTAGGGACAGGGGGCTCCTCCTACGAGCAGTACTTC	CASSLGTGGSSYEQYF
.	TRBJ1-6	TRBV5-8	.	TGTGCCAGCAGCTACCTTCAGGCCCTCCACTTT	CASSYLQALHF
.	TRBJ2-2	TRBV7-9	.	TGTGCCAGCAGCTCGCCGGGTCTTCTTCTTAAGGGGGAGCTGTTTTTT	CASSSPGLLLKGELFF
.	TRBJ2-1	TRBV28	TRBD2	TGTGCCAGCAGTTTCCTGGTCTTGGCGGGAGGGCCTGATGAGCAGTTCTTC	CASSFLVLAGGPDEQFF
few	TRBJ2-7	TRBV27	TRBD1	TGTGCCAGCAGTCCCTTTATACCGGGACAGAATGTCTACGAGCAGTACTTC	CASSPFIPGQNVYEQYF
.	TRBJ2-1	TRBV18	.	TGTGCCAGCTCACCCTCGGCAGGGGTTAGGTATGAGCAGTTCTTC	CASSPSAGVRYEQFF
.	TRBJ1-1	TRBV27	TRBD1	TGTGCCAGCAGGACAGGGCAGAACACTGAAGCTTTCTTT	CASRTGQNTEAFF
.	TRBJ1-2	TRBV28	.	TGTGCCAGCAGTCTCAGGGATCTTGGGGTCTATGGCTACACCTTC	CASSLRDLGVYGYTF
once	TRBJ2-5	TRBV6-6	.	TGTGCCAGCAGTTTAACGGGAAGACGAGAGACCCAGTACTTC	CASSLTGRRETQYF
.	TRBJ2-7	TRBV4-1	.	TGCGCCAGCAGCCAAGCAACAGGGGGGACTAAGAGCTCCTACGAGCAGTACTTC	CASSQATGGTKSSYEQYF
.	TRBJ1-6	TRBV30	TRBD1	TGTGCCTGGATGACACAGGGGGGGGCTGTGAATTCACCCCTCCACTTT	CAWMTQGGAVNSPLHF
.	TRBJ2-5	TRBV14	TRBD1	TGTGCCAGCAGCTTCGGGACAGGGGAAAAGGGGACCCAGTACTTC	CASSFGTGEKGTQYF